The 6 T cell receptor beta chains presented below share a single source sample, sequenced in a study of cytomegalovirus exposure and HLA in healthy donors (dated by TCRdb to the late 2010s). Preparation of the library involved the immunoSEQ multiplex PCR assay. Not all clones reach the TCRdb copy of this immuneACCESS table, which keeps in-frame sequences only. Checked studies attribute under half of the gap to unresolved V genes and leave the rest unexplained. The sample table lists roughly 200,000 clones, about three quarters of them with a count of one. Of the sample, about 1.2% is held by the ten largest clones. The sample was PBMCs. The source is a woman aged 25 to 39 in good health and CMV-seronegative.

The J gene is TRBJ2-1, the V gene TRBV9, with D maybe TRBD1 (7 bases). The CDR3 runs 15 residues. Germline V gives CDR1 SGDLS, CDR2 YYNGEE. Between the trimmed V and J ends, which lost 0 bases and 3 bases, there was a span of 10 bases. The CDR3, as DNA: TGTGCCAGCAGCGTAGGTCAGGGGGGCTACAATGAGCAGTTCTTC. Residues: CASSVGQGGYNEQFF.

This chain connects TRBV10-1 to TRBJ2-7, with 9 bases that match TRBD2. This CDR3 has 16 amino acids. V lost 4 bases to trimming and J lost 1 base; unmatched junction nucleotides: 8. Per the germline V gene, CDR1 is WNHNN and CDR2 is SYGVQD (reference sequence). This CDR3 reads CASSVGSGRRSYEQYF. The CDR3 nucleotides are TGCGCCAGCAGTGTGGGTAGCGGGAGACGGTCCTACGAGCAGTACTTC.

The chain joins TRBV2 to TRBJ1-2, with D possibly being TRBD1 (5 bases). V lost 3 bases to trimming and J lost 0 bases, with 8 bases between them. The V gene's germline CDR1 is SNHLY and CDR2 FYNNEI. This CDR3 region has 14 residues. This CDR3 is CASSERGSNYGYTF. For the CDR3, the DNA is TGTGCCAGCAGTGAGCGGGGGTCTAACTATGGCTACACCTTC.

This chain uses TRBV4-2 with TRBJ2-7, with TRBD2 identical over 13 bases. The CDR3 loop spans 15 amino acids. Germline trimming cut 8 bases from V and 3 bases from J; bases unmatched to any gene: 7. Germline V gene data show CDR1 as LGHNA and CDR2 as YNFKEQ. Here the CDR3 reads CASGAGLAGVYEQYF. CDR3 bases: TGTGCCAGCGGAGCCGGACTAGCGGGAGTCTACGAGCAGTACTTC.

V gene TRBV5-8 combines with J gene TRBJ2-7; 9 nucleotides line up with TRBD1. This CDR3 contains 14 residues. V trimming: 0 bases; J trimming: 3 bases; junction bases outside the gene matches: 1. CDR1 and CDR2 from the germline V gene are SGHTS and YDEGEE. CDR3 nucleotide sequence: TGTGCCAGCAGCTTGGGGGGACAGGGCTACGAGCAGTACTTC. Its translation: CASSLGGQGYEQYF.

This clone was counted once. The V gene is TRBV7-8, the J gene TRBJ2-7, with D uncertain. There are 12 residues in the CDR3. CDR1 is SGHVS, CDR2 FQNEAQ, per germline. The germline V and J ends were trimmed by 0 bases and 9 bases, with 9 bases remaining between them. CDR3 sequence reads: CASSLAPSAQYF. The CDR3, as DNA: TGTGCCAGCAGCTTAGCGCCGAGCGCGCAGTACTTC.